This T cell receptor beta chain was found in a study of T cells in Graves' hyperthyroidism and ophthalmopathy. Exclusion followed for patients with uncontrolled infection, other autoimmune disease, pregnancy or lactation. After removal of 4 bases from V and 0 bases from J, the junction contained 6 bases not matched to a gene. The CDR3 covers 15 residues. CDR1 ENHRY and CDR2 SYGVKD come from the germline V gene. Amplification targeted TCR beta CDR3 regions from RNA transcripts. First-round RT-PCR of the TCR CDR3 relied on the HTBI primer set. A single record per CDR3 protein comes from TCRdb applying MiXCR to the multiplex PCR reads. The sample lists about 760,000 distinct CDR3 sequences, approximately 36% occurring once.

This sequence joins TRBV10-3 and TRBJ2-7; 7 nucleotides agree with TRBD2. The sample comprised blood. The sequence was obtained from a middle-aged woman with Graves' hyperthyroidism. CDR3 in DNA: TGTGCCATCAGTGGAGGGATAGCGGGCTCCTACGAGCAGTACTTC. It codes for CAISGGIAGSYEQYF.